The T cell receptor beta chain described here comes from a study of response to subunit inactivated influenza vaccine. V was cut by 4 bases and J by 3 bases, with 16 bases left in between. The CDR3 covers 15 residues. The V gene's germline CDR1 is SGHRS and CDR2 YFSETQ. This clonotype was counted ten times or more. One entry per CDR3 protein, called by TCRdb with MiXCR from the RT-PCR reads. The profile shows under 550,000 distinct CDR3 sequences, approximately 7.3% of them singletons. This TCR was recovered from a man between 50 and 69 years old who received an inactivated influenza vaccine. The sequences come from PBMCs from blood, collected less than 30 months after vaccination. This sequence joins TRBV5-1 and TRBJ1-1; D might be TRBD1 (5 bases). DNA of the CDR3: TGCGCCAGCAGCGGAGCCGGGGGGTCGCACACTGAAGCTTTCTTT. Translating it yields CASSGAGGSHTEAFF.